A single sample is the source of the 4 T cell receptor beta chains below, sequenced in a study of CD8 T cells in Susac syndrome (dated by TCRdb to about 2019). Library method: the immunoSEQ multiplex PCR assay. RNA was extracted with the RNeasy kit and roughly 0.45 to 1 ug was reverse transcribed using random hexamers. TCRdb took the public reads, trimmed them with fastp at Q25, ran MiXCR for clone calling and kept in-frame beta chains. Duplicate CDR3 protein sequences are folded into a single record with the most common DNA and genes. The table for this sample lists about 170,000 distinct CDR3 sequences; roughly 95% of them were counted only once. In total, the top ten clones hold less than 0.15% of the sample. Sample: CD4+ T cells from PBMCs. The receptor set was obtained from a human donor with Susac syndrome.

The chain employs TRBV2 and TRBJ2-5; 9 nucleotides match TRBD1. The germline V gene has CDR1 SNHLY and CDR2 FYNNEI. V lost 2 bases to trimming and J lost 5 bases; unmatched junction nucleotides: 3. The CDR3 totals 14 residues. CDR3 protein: CASSESTGGETQYF. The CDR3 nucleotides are TGTGCCAGCAGTGAATCGACAGGGGGGGAGACCCAGTACTTC. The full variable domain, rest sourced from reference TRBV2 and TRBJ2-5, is EPEVTQTPSHQVTQMGQEVILRCVPISNHLYFYWYRQILGQKVEFLVSFYNNEISEKSEIFDDQFSVERPDGSNFTLKIRSTKLEDSAMYFCASSESTGGETQYFGPGTRLLVL.

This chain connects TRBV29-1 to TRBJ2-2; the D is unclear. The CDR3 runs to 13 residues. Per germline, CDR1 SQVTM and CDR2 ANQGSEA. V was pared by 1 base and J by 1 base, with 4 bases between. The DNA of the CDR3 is TGCAGCGTTGAAGGGATGAACACCGGGGAGCTGTTTTTT. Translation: CSVEGMNTGELFF.

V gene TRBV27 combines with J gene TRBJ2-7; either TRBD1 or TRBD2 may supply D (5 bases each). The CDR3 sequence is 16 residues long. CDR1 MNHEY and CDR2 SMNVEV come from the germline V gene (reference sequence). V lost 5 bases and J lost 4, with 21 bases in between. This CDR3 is CASSPRDVLRGYEQYF. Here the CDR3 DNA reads TGTGCCAGCAGTCCCCGGGACGTTCTCCGGGGATACGAGCAGTACTTC.

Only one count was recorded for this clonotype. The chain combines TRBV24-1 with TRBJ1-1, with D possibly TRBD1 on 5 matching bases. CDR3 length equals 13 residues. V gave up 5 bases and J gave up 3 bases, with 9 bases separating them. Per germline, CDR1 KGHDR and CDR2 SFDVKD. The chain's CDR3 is CATSGGADTEAFF. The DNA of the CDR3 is TGTGCCACCAGTGGAGGGGCGGACACTGAAGCTTTCTTT.